The rows below give T cell receptor beta chains drawn from one sample of a study of regulatory T cells in long-lasting Graves disease. Each CDR3 protein gets one entry after TCRdb re-called the multiplex PCR reads with MiXCR. The sample gives hundreds of thousands of distinct CDR3 sequences, 22% of which show up once; around 13% is in the top ten. This material consisted of peripheral blood mononuclear cells (PBMCs), taken when the disease was refractory, from a patient treated with antithyroid drugs. These receptors originate from a female donor with Graves disease. CDR3s include the opening cysteine and the closing phenylalanine or tryptophan. D genes are given only for firm matches. Clone size, where shown, is once, few, many, or a class for clones that have expanded.

CDR3 | DNA | length | D | V | size | J
CASSSPEENNIQYF | TGTGCCAGTAGTTCCCCCGAGGAGAATAACATTCAGTACTTC | 14 | NA | TRBV19 | NA | TRBJ2-4
CASSLGVSETQYF | TGTGCCAGCAGTTTAGGGGTATCTGAGACCCAGTACTTC | 13 | NA | TRBV12-3/TRBV12-4 | NA | TRBJ2-5
CASGSGGQNTGELFF | TGTGCCAGCGGTAGCGGGGGGCAGAACACCGGGGAGCTGTTTTTT | 15 | TRBD2 | TRBV19 | few | TRBJ2-2
CASSPNPGQYSGTQYF | TGTGCCAGCAGCCCGAACCCGGGACAGTATTCTGGGACCCAGTACTTC | 16 | TRBD1 | TRBV7-2 | many | TRBJ2-5
CASTHYATQHF | TGTGCCAGCACGCACTATGCGACCCAGCACTTC | 11 | NA | TRBV28 | NA | TRBJ2-5
CASSIGRDEQYF | TGCGCCAGCAGCATTGGAAGAGACGAGCAGTACTTC | 12 | NA | TRBV5-1 | many | TRBJ2-7
CASSRDWSYEQYF | TGTGCCAGCAGCCGGGACTGGAGCTACGAGCAGTACTTC | 13 | NA | TRBV7-2 | many | TRBJ2-7
CASRGNEAGELFF | TGTGCCAGCCGTGGGAATGAGGCCGGGGAGCTGTTTTTT | 13 | NA | TRBV2 | NA | TRBJ2-2
CASSFARLLAKNIQYF | TGTGCCAGCAGCTTTGCCAGACTCTTAGCCAAAAACATTCAGTACTTC | 16 | NA | TRBV11-2 | few | TRBJ2-4
CSALATPDDNEQFF | TGCAGTGCCCTAGCTACCCCCGATGACAATGAGCAGTTCTTC | 14 | NA | TRBV20-1 | NA | TRBJ2-1
CASSSSGGIQETQYF | TGTGCCAGCAGTTCCAGCGGGGGTATCCAAGAGACCCAGTACTTC | 15 | TRBD2 | TRBV6-2/TRBV6-3 | many | TRBJ2-5
CASSPLLDRGPGELFF | TGTGCCAGCTCACCACTCTTGGACAGGGGGCCCGGGGAGCTGTTTTTT | 16 | TRBD1 | TRBV18 | once | TRBJ2-2
CASSPRTPETQYF | TGTGCCAGCAGTCCGCGGACTCCAGAGACCCAGTACTTC | 13 | NA | TRBV6-1 | NA | TRBJ2-5
CASSGGTGGSYEQYF | TGTGCCAGCAGTGGAGGGACAGGGGGTTCCTACGAGCAGTACTTC | 15 | TRBD1 | TRBV7-2 | NA | TRBJ2-7
CASSSNMESPLHF | TGTGCCAGCAGCTCCAACATGGAATCACCCCTCCACTTT | 13 | NA | TRBV7-2 | few | TRBJ1-6
CASSPDSPLEQYF | TGTGCCAGCAGCCCGGACAGCCCCCTCGAGCAGTACTTC | 13 | NA | TRBV5-5 | few | TRBJ2-7
CASSYQGPGNTIYF | TGTGCCAGCAGCTATCAGGGGCCTGGAAACACCATATATTTT | 14 | NA | TRBV7-2 | NA | TRBJ1-3
CASSPGHGAYEQYF | TGCGCCAGCAGCCCAGGACATGGGGCCTACGAGCAGTACTTC | 14 | NA | TRBV4-3 | NA | TRBJ2-7
CACLRAPNQPQHF | TGTGCCTGCCTCCGAGCCCCCAATCAGCCCCAGCATTTT | 13 | NA | TRBV2 | many | TRBJ1-5
CASREAGAHSGANVLTF | TGTGCCAGCAGAGAGGCAGGGGCTCACTCTGGGGCCAACGTCCTGACTTTC | 17 | NA | TRBV28 | NA | TRBJ2-6
CASRPWGKENTEAFF | TGTGCCAGCAGGCCCTGGGGGAAAGAGAACACTGAAGCTTTCTTT | 15 | NA | TRBV6-1 | few | TRBJ1-1
CAWSVHRGWYEQYF | TGTGCCTGGAGTGTACATCGGGGTTGGTACGAGCAGTACTTC | 14 | NA | TRBV30 | NA | TRBJ2-7
CASRSSGSTEAFF | TGCGCCAGCAGGTCGAGCGGGAGCACTGAAGCTTTCTTT | 13 | NA | TRBV5-1 | few | TRBJ1-1
CASSPPGAVTYEQYF | TGTGCCAGCAGCCCCCCCGGGGCGGTGACCTACGAGCAGTACTTC | 15 | NA | TRBV7-2 | few | TRBJ2-7
CASSSNTRELFF | TGTGCCAGCTCCTCGAACACCAGGGAGCTGTTTTTT | 12 | NA | TRBV18 | NA | TRBJ2-2
CASNPPCQREGLRETQYF | TGTGCCAGCAACCCCCCCTGCCAGCGGGAGGGCCTCCGGGAGACCCAGTACTTC | 18 | TRBD2 | TRBV12-3/TRBV12-4 | many | TRBJ2-5
CASSATTGQGANYGYTF | TGTGCCAGCAGCGCGACCACGGGACAGGGGGCAAACTATGGCTACACCTTC | 17 | TRBD1 | TRBV7-9 | NA | TRBJ1-2
CASSSSTGNYEQYF | TGTGCCAGCAGTTCGTCGACAGGAAACTACGAGCAGTACTTC | 14 | NA | TRBV12-3/TRBV12-4 | many | TRBJ2-7
CASSGPGNTEAFF | TGTGCCAGCAGCGGCCCAGGGAACACTGAAGCTTTCTTT | 13 | NA | TRBV11-2 | many | TRBJ1-1
CASSAVYEQYF | TGTGCCAGTAGTGCGGTCTACGAGCAGTACTTC | 11 | NA | TRBV7-2 | few | TRBJ2-7
CASSITTTASGYGYTF | TGTGCCAGTAGTATAACTACTACCGCCTCTGGGTATGGCTACACCTTC | 16 | NA | TRBV19 | many | TRBJ1-2
CASSGGIGIDARKLFF | TGTGCCAGCAGTGGCGGCATAGGGATCGATGCGCGAAAACTGTTTTTT | 16 | NA | TRBV6-1 | many | TRBJ1-4
CASSAQGPYEQYF | TGTGCCAGCAGTGCCCAGGGGCCCTACGAGCAGTACTTC | 13 | NA | TRBV6-2/TRBV6-3 | few | TRBJ2-7
CSARAPGDWGYTF | TGCAGTGCTAGAGCACCGGGAGATTGGGGCTACACCTTC | 13 | NA | TRBV20-1 | many | TRBJ1-2